Following are 22 T cell receptor beta chains from one sample sequenced in a study of T cell repertoires in cytomegalovirus infection. One entry per CDR3 protein results from TCRdb running MiXCR on the reads. The sample yields about 700,000 distinct CDR3 sequences, roughly 36% seen once. These receptors have no identified antigens. This material consisted of cultured PBMCs, taken from culture after CMV antigen stimulation. The receptor set was obtained from a human donor in good health (CMV status not recorded). Some clones in this sample may be carry-over from other donors' samples.

The table lists this clonotype with a count of one. The chain carries TRBV19 and TRBJ1-4; no firm D call. The length of the CDR3 is 13 residues. Trimming took 7 bases from V and 3 from J, leaving 9 bases between them. The germline gives CDR1 LNHDA, CDR2 SQIVND (reference sequence). The CDR3 DNA sequence: TGTGCCAGTAAAAGTCAGGCTAATGAAAAACTGTTTTTT. This encodes CASKSQANEKLFF.

This clonotype was picked up a small number of times. The chain couples TRBV12-3 or TRBV12-4 to TRBJ2-7, with no clear D. Trimming removed 3 bases at V and 3 bases at J, with 9 bases between. The CDR3 loop spans 13 amino acids. The CDR3 loop is CASSLALYYEQYF. The CDR3 DNA follows: TGTGCCAGCAGTTTGGCCCTCTACTACGAGCAGTACTTC.

Only a few counts were recorded for this clonotype. This rearrangement joins TRBV6-6 to TRBJ2-4; no definite D call. This CDR3 is built from 11 residues. The V gene lost 2 bases and the J gene lost 16 bases, with 12 bases spanning the gap. Germline values: CDR1 MNHNY, CDR2 SVGAGI (reference sequence). CDR3 coding DNA: TGTGCCAGCAGTTACCGAAACGGTGTATACTTC. It translates to CASSYRNGVYF.

This chain links TRBV6-6 with TRBJ1-5; D is undetermined. CDR3 length: 13 residues. Between the trimmed V and J ends, which lost 3 bases and 7 bases, there was a span of 10 bases. Germline values: CDR1 MNHNY, CDR2 SVGAGI (reference sequence). CDR3 region: CASSYSVIQPQHF. The CDR3 region has the DNA TGTGCCAGCAGTTATTCGGTTATCCAGCCCCAGCATTTT.

The chain has TRBV7-2 and TRBJ2-5, with a tentative D call TRBD2 (5 bases). CDR1 is SGHTA and CDR2 is FQGNSA in the germline V gene. The V end lost 5 bases, the J end lost 2 bases, and 15 bases lay between the germline ends. The CDR3 contains 15 residues. As DNA, the CDR3 is TGTGCCAGCAGCCGTGGGCGCTCGGGGCAAGAGACCCAGTACTTC. The encoded protein is CASSRGRSGQETQYF. The entire variable domain, with the rest obtained from reference TRBV7-2 and TRBJ2-5, is as follows: GAGVSQSPSNKVTEKGKDVELRCDPISGHTALYWYRQSLGQGLEFLIYFQGNSAPDKSGLPSDRFSAERTGGSVSTLTIQRTQQEDSAVYLCASSRGRSGQETQYFGPGTRLLVL.

This clonotype was counted many times. The chain uses TRBV7-2 and TRBJ1-1; D remains ambiguous. From germline, CDR1 is SGHTA and CDR2 FQGNSA. Trimming removed 2 bases at V and 3 bases at J, with 34 bases between. There are 22 residues in the CDR3. The CDR3 spells CASSLLRGAGRIRSRSDTEAFF. The CDR3 DNA reads as TGTGCCAGCAGCTTACTCCGGGGAGCTGGCCGAATCCGGTCCCGATCGGACACTGAAGCTTTCTTT.

A note on this clonotype: A junction end diverges from the germline sequence, so it may reflect a read error. The rearrangement links TRBV12-3 or TRBV12-4 to TRBJ1-1; TRBD1 matches at 10 bases. This CDR3 spans 14 amino acids. CDR3 amino acids: CASSSRDRGTEASF. In DNA, the CDR3 is TGTGCCAGCAGTTCCCGGGACAGGGGCACTGAAGCTTCCTTT.

V usage is TRBV7-6 and J usage is TRBJ2-2, with 8 positions matching TRBD2. Germline V lookup: CDR1 SGHVS, CDR2 FNYEAQ. V was pared by 5 bases and J by 3 bases, with 5 bases of the junction left unmatched. The length of the CDR3 is 15 residues. CDR3 DNA: TGTGCCAGCAGCCGGACTAGCTTCTACACCGGGGAGCTGTTTTTT. Its protein is CASSRTSFYTGELFF.

This clonotype was picked up many times. The chain uses TRBV7-2 and TRBJ2-5; 7 bases fit TRBD1. The CDR3 has 14 amino acids. The V gene's germline CDR1 is SGHTA and CDR2 FQGNSA. V was pared by 4 bases and J by 1 base, with 3 bases of the junction left unmatched. CDR3 residues: CASSSDRSQETQYF. CDR3 DNA: TGTGCCAGCAGCTCGGACAGGTCCCAAGAGACCCAGTACTTC.

This chain uses TRBV7-9 with TRBJ2-3; 9 nucleotides agree with TRBD2. Germline assignment: CDR1 SEHNR and CDR2 FQNEAQ (reference sequence). V was clipped by 2 bases and J by 6 bases; unmatched bases: 9. The CDR3 is made up of 16 amino acids. CDR3 coding DNA: TGTGCCAGCAGCTTAACGGCGGGAGGGCCGCTGGATACGCAGTATTTT. As protein: CASSLTAGGPLDTQYF.

This clonotype was counted a few times. The rearrangement joins TRBV6-6 to TRBJ2-3; TRBD1 might be the D (6 bases). The germline V gene encodes CDR1 MNHNY and CDR2 SVGAGI (reference sequence). With 2 bases removed from V and 2 bases from J, the gap between germline ends came to 8 bases. This CDR3 contains 14 residues. CDR3 bases: TGTGCCAGCAGTTACGGACAGTTCACAGATACGCAGTATTTT. Amino acid sequence: CASSYGQFTDTQYF.

This clonotype was seen a few times. The CDR3 DNA reads as TGCAGTGCTAGAGATTTTTACGTACAGGGAGTTTGGAGCAATCAGCCCCAGCATTTT. It translates to CSARDFYVQGVWSNQPQHF. The chain couples TRBV20-1 to TRBJ1-5, with a tentative D call TRBD1 (6 bases). The CDR3 length is 19 residues. With 0 bases removed from V and 1 base from J, the gap between germline ends came to 22 bases. Germline loops: CDR1 DFQATT, CDR2 SNEGSKA (reference sequence).

This clonotype has a handful of counts. V is TRBV28 and J is TRBJ1-5; D gene ambiguous. This CDR3 has 15 amino acids. Trimming stripped 1 base from V and 2 bases from J, with 9 bases between. Germline assignment: CDR1 MDHEN and CDR2 SYDVKM. CDR3 residues: CASSLLGGGNQPQHF. CDR3 sequence (DNA): TGTGCCAGCAGTTTATTGGGCGGGGGCAATCAGCCCCAGCATTTT.

This chain links TRBV7-2 with TRBJ2-5; D unresolved. Trimming took off 6 bases at V and 1 base at J, with 18 bases between the two ends. Germline loops: CDR1 SGHTA, CDR2 FQGNSA. CDR3 length: 16 residues. The CDR3 nucleotides are TGTGCCAGCAGTCGACCGGGTGCCGGGCGCCAAGAGACCCAGTACTTC. The encoded protein is CASSRPGAGRQETQYF.

This clonotype was observed once. This likely comes from a read error, as the CDR3 has no conserved phenylalanine or tryptophan at its end. The V call is TRBV12-3 or TRBV12-4, the J call TRBJ1-2; 8 nucleotides match TRBD1. With 3 bases clipped from V and 7 bases from J, the junction kept 7 bases outside the gene matches. The CDR3 has 14 residues. The CDR3: CASSFGQGARGYTL. The CDR3 DNA reads TGTGCCAGCAGTTTCGGCCAGGGGGCGCGTGGCTACACCCTC.

This clonotype came up a few times. The chain has TRBV5-4 and TRBJ2-7; D remains unclear. CDR3 length equals 15 residues. Trimming left V 0 bases short and J 5 bases short, with 15 bases between. Germline V gene lookup returns CDR1 SGHNT and CDR2 YYREEE (reference sequence). CDR3 in DNA: TGTGCCAGCAGCTTGGCAGGAGCGCGACCCAACGAGCAGTACTTC. This sequence encodes CASSLAGARPNEQYF.

The chain recombines TRBV7-2 with TRBJ2-1; D is perhaps TRBD2 (7 bases). The CDR3 covers 16 residues. Germline V gives CDR1 SGHTA, CDR2 FQGNSA. V dropped 2 bases and J dropped 4 bases, with 15 bases sitting between them. The CDR3 region has the DNA TGTGCCAGCAGCTTATTAGGGGGGGGGGAATACAATGAGCAGTTCTTC. Its translation: CASSLLGGGEYNEQFF.

This chain connects TRBV20-1 to TRBJ2-1; TRBD1 aligns across 8 bases. V lost 6 bases to trimming and J lost 9 bases; unmatched junction nucleotides: 16. Per the germline V gene, CDR1 is DFQATT and CDR2 is SNEGSKA (reference sequence). CDR3 length: 15 amino acids. In DNA form, the CDR3 reads TGCAGTGCCCGGACAGGGCCCCTAGCGCTTAGTGAGCAGTTCTTC. Residues: CSARTGPLALSEQFF.

This clonotype was counted ten times or more. This rearrangement joins TRBV7-2 to TRBJ2-7; D gene unclear. This CDR3 has 15 amino acids. Trimming removed 6 bases from V and 0 bases from J, with 15 bases in between. The V gene's germline CDR1 is SGHTA and CDR2 FQGNSA. The CDR3 loop is CASSPTVHSSYEQYF. The CDR3 nucleotides are TGTGCCAGCAGTCCCACAGTTCATAGCTCCTACGAGCAGTACTTC.

The genes are TRBV27 and TRBJ1-5, with D perhaps TRBD1 (6 bases). CDR1 MNHEY and CDR2 SMNVEV come from the germline V gene (reference sequence). This CDR3 is 14 amino acids long. The V end was cut by 5 bases, the J end by 5 bases, with 13 bases between. The CDR3 nucleotides are TGTGCCAGCAGTGCAAGGGGGGGGCATCAGCCCCAGCATTTT. Amino acid sequence: CASSARGGHQPQHF.

The chain combines TRBV6-6 with TRBJ2-5; 7 positions match TRBD2. The V gene end was trimmed by 0 bases and the J gene end by 5 bases; junction bases not matched to a gene: 9. Germline V gives CDR1 MNHNY, CDR2 SVGAGI (reference sequence). This CDR3 has 16 residues. The CDR3 coding sequence is TGTGCCAGCAGTTACTCTTCCGCGGCGGGAGAGGAGACCCAGTACTTC. Protein sequence: CASSYSSAAGEETQYF.

The chain uses TRBV7-9 and TRBJ2-3; perhaps TRBD2 as D (6 bases). Germline CDR1 is SEHNR and CDR2 is FQNEAQ (reference sequence). The CDR3 consists of 17 residues. Between the trimmed V and J ends, which lost 5 bases and 2 bases, there was a span of 20 bases. This chain's CDR3 is CASSLNAGLLNTDTQYF. The CDR3 DNA follows: TGTGCCAGCAGCCTCAATGCGGGACTCCTAAACACAGATACGCAGTATTTT.